The 10 T cell receptor beta chains below all came from one sample that was sequenced in a study of cytomegalovirus exposure and HLA in healthy donors. Libraries were prepared by immunoSEQ multiplex PCR; TCRdb keeps only in-frame clonotypes and omits some of them. Here the sample spans some 130,000 clones, approximately 84% being singletons. Sequencing was done on a sample of PBMCs. Every receptor here comes from a man aged 25-45 years in good health and CMV-seropositive.

Only a few counts were recorded for this clone. The chain recombines TRBV4-1 with TRBJ1-5; perhaps TRBD1 as D (6 bases). CDR3 length: 14 residues. CDR1 is MGHRA, CDR2 YSYEKL, per germline. Trimming removed 3 bases at V and 6 bases at J, with 12 bases between. The CDR3, as DNA: TGCGCCAGCAGCCAGGACAGCGCGCTTCAGCCCCAGCATTTT. It translates to CASSQDSALQPQHF.

This chain joins TRBV11-2 and TRBJ2-1, with D unresolved. The germline V gene has CDR1 SGHAT and CDR2 FQNNGV. Trimming took 5 bases from V and 9 from J, leaving 8 bases between them. The CDR3 contains 11 residues. CDR3 bases: TGTGCCAGCAGCCCTGGCGGTGAGCAGTTCTTC. Its translation is CASSPGGEQFF.

This chain links TRBV19 with TRBJ1-2, with 8 bases matching TRBD1. Germline CDR1 LNHDA, CDR2 SQIVND (reference sequence). J lost 4 bases, V lost 6 bases, and 4 bases had no gene match. The CDR3 covers 13 residues. The CDR3 bases are TGTGCCAGTAGGGAGACAGGGGTCTATGGCTACACCTTC. Amino acid sequence: CASRETGVYGYTF.

This clone was detected a few times. The chain combines TRBV10-3 with TRBJ1-1; possible D gene TRBD1, 6 bases. Looked up from germline, CDR1 is ENHRY and CDR2 is SYGVKD. The CDR3 spans 16 residues. V lost 0 bases to trimming and J lost 2 bases, with 13 bases between them. CDR3 loop: CAISESIVRGNTEAFF. DNA for the CDR3: TGTGCCATCAGTGAGTCGATAGTCAGGGGCAACACTGAAGCTTTCTTT.

V gene TRBV10-3 combines with J gene TRBJ2-7; 7 bases fit TRBD1. Germline V lookup: CDR1 ENHRY, CDR2 SYGVKD. The CDR3 is 16 amino acids. Trimming removed 4 bases from V and 0 bases from J; junction bases left unmatched: 9. CDR3 coding DNA: TGTGCCATCAGTGGACAGGGCCCTCGACCCTCCTACGAGCAGTACTTC. It yields the protein CAISGQGPRPSYEQYF.

The chain recombines TRBV5-8 with TRBJ1-6; TRBD1 matches 9 bases. There are 13 residues in the CDR3. Germline assignment: CDR1 SGHTS and CDR2 YDEGEE. V lost 4 bases, J lost 10 bases, and 3 bases stayed unmatched. CDR3 coding DNA: TGTGCCAGCAGCCGGGACAGGGACTCACCCCTCCACTTT. Translating it yields CASSRDRDSPLHF.

The V and J genes are TRBV5-1 and TRBJ2-5; TRBD2 matches 9 bases. V shed 5 bases, J shed 3 bases, and the junction held 8 bases outside the gene matches. This CDR3 contains 15 residues. The V gene's germline CDR1 is SGHRS and CDR2 YFSETQ. The CDR3 loop is CASRRGGGAEETQYF. As DNA, the CDR3 is TGCGCCAGCAGAAGGGGCGGGGGGGCCGAAGAGACCCAGTACTTC.

The J gene is TRBJ2-4, the V gene TRBV11-2; 10 bases are shared with TRBD1. Germline V CDR1 and CDR2: SGHAT, FQNNGV. The CDR3 length is 18 residues. Losses at the gene ends were 1 base for V and 2 bases for J; bases not matched to a gene: 8. In nucleotides, the CDR3 is TGTGCCAGCAGCTTAGCCAAGGGGGGACAGGGGTCCAAAAACATTCAGTACTTC. Protein sequence: CASSLAKGGQGSKNIQYF.

The J gene is TRBJ2-1, the V gene TRBV7-3, with TRBD2 matching over 14 bases. Germline V lookup: CDR1 SGHTA, CDR2 FQGTGA. The CDR3 has 16 residues. V dropped 5 bases and J dropped 9; count of bases not matched to a gene: 9. CDR3 protein: CASSQTGTSGSREQFF. The CDR3 coding sequence is TGTGCCAGCAGCCAGACCGGGACTAGCGGGAGCCGTGAGCAGTTCTTC. The full variable domain, with the rest looked up from reference TRBV7-3 and TRBJ2-1, is GAGVSQTPSNKVTEKGKYVELRCDPISGHTALYWYRQSLGQGPEFLIYFQGTGAADDSGLPNDRFFAVRPEGSVSTLKIQRTERGDSAVYLCASSQTGTSGSREQFFGPGTRLTVL.

J is TRBJ2-3 and V is TRBV20-1; D unclear. Germline CDR1 is DFQATT and CDR2 is SNEGSKA (reference sequence). The CDR3 is 11 amino acids. Trimming removed 6 bases at V and 4 bases at J, with 8 bases between. This chain's CDR3 is CSAIGADTQYF. DNA for the CDR3: TGCAGTGCCATCGGAGCAGATACGCAGTATTTT.